The clone carrying this T cell receptor (beta chain) turned up a few times. With a duration under 2 months, the hyperthyroidism was newly diagnosed in patients aged 18 to 65. Patients were excluded for uncontrolled infection, other autoimmune disease, pregnancy or lactation. Before ophthalmopathy appeared, progressors gave blood at initial hyperthyroidism diagnosis. The PBMCs studied were ones that came from 8.5 to 10 ml fresh peripheral blood. This sample stems from a study of T cells in Graves' hyperthyroidism and ophthalmopathy. Using RNA transcripts as the source, TCR beta CDR3 regions were amplified. Initially, a first-round RT-PCR of the TCR CDR3 employed the HTBI primer set. TCRdb reprocessed the multiplex PCR reads via MiXCR and lists one record per CDR3 protein. The data hold under 300,000 distinct CDR3 sequences, with around 15% observed a single time. V dropped 7 bases and J dropped 5 bases, with 19 bases sitting between them. The CDR3 is made up of 15 amino acids. CDR1 SGHRS and CDR2 YFSETQ come from the germline V gene.

V gene TRBV5-1 combines with J gene TRBJ2-1; D gene uncertain. The receptor was derived from a woman aged 50 to 60 with Graves' hyperthyroidism that later progressed to Graves' ophthalmopathy. The sequencing sample was made of blood. The CDR3 is CASGTIDALNNEQFF. CDR3 bases: TGCGCCAGCGGTACCATCGATGCCCTTAACAATGAGCAGTTCTTC.